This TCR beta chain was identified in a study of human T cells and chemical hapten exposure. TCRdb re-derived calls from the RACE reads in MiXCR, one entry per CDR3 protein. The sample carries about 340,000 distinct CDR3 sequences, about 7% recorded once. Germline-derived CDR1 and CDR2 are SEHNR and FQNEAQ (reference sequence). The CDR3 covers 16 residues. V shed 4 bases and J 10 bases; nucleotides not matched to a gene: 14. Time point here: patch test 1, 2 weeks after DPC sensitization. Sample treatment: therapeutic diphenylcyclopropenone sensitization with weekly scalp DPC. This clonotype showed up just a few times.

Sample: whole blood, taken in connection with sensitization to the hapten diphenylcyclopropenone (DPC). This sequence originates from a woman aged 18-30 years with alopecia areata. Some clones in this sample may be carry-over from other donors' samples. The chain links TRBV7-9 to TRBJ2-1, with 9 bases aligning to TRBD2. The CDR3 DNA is TGTGCCAGCAGCTACCTAACTAGCGGGCCTTTGGGGGAGCAGTTCTTC. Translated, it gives CASSYLTSGPLGEQFF. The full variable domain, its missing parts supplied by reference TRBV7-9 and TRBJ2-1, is DTGVSQNPRHKITKRGQNVTFRCDPISEHNRLYWYRQTLGQGPEFLTYFQNEAQLEKSRLLSDRFSAERPKGSFSTLEIQRTEQGDSAMYLCASSYLTSGPLGEQFFGPGTRLTVL.